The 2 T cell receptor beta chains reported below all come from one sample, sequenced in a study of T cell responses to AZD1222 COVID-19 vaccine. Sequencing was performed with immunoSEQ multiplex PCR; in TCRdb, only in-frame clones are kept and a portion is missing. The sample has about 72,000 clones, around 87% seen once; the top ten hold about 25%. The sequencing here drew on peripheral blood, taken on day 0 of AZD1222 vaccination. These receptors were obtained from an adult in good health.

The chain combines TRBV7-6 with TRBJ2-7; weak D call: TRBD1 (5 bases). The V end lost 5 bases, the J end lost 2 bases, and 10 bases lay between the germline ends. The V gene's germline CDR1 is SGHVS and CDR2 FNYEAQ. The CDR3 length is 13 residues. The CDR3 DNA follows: TGTGCCAGCAGCCCAGGGAAAACCTACGAGCAGTACTTC. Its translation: CASSPGKTYEQYF.

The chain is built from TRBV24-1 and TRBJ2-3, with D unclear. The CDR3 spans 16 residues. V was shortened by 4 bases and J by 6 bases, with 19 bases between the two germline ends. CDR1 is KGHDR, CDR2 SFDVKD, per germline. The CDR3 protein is CATSDSDRHPSDTQYF. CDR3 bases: TGTGCCACCAGTGACTCGGACCGTCACCCCTCCGATACGCAGTATTTT.